This T cell receptor beta chain was captured by sequencing in a study of beta chain features in type 1 diabetes. Study-wide points: Equally in patients and controls, PCR might preferentially amplify shorter templates.

Investigators reverse transcribed all isolated RNA, so they sequenced expressed TCRB transcripts. Here immunoSEQ multiplex PCR was the method, and the copy in TCRdb shows in-frame clones only, minus some. This table holds a few hundred thousand clones, 25% to 30% found once. V shed 5 bases and J shed 3 bases, with 14 bases lying between them. The CDR3 totals 13 residues. The germline V gene has CDR1 SQVTM and CDR2 ANQGSEA. To note about this clone: The antigen is not known.

The V call is TRBV29-1, the J call TRBJ2-7; D is perhaps TRBD1 (5 bases). This clonotype was obtained from a man aged 30-40 years in good health. Sequences were obtained from central memory CD4+ T cells from blood. This chain's CDR3 is CSVMGQGYYEQYF. The CDR3 DNA reads TGCAGCGTTATGGGCCAGGGCTACTACGAGCAGTACTTC.